This T cell receptor beta chain was identified during a study of CD8 T cells in ankylosing spondylitis. For this clonotype: Its antigen is not identified.

V was cut by 2 bases and J by 3 bases, with 9 bases left in between. Germline V gene data show CDR1 as KGHDR and CDR2 as SFDVKD. The CDR3 has 14 amino acids. Each TCR beta library was made by quantitative 5'-RACE that incorporated molecular barcodes. TCRdb recomputed calls from the 5' RACE reads with MiXCR, one row per CDR3 protein. The table includes 300,000 to 350,000 distinct CDR3 sequences, around 20% detected once. General study findings and limits: Several of the motif variants were reported before in synovial fluid and blood from reactive arthritis. Disease-associated clones were reportedly significantly overrepresented in matched ankylosing spondylitis synovial fluid. It appeared that ankylosing spondylitis blood was characterized by a TCR beta motif of roughly 8 highly homologous variants.

The chain couples TRBV24-1 to TRBJ1-2; D might be TRBD1 (6 bases). Sequenced sample: blood, either unsorted or a sorted T cell fraction (not recorded which). This sequence was found in a female donor with ankylosing spondylitis or in good health (not recorded which). The CDR3 loop is CATSDSWTDYGYTF. The DNA for the CDR3 is TGTGCCACCAGTGATTCCTGGACAGACTATGGCTACACCTTC.